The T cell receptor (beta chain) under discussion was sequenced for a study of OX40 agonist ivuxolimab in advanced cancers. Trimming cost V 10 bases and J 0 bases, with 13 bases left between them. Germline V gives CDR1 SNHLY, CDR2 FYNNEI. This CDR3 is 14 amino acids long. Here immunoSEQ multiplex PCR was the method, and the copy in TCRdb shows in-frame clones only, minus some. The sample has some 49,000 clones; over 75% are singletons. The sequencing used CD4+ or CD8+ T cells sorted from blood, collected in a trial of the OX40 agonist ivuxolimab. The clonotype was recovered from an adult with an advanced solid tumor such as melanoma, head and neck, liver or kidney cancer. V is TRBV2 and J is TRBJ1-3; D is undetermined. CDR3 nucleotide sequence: TGTGCCATCAGAGACACTGACTCTGGAAACACCATATATTTT. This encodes CAIRDTDSGNTIYF.